This TCR beta chain was sequenced for a study of shared clonotypes between healthy human individuals (dated by TCRdb to about 2020). Background for the entire study: The cohort comprised two women and a few men aged 18 to 49 years. For each donor, three plates each were used for CD4 naive and CD4 memory, two plates were used for CD8 naive, and one plate was used for CD8 memory. Per donor, leukapheresis produced somewhere between about 0.8 and 9 billion PBMCs. To increase sequencing depth and limit assay-specific biases, TCR repertoire library preparation and sequencing were carried out by different laboratories using diverse techniques. To estimate repertoire size and how much clonotypes are shared between individuals, the study performed deep sequencing of blood TCR repertoires from 4 to 6 healthy adults. The full study reports these points: Naive subsets generally had larger estimated clonotype richness than memory subsets did. Across four donors, approximately 4.6% of naive CD4, roughly 3.4% of naive CD8, around 2.5% of memory CD4, and approximately 0.4% of memory CD8 clonotypes were shared. Pairwise subsampling led to the expectation that sequencing depth would affect the degree of clonotype sharing among donors. Sampling was limited to blood, and TCR repertoires in tissue likely differ from TCR repertoires in blood. Incomplete sequencing was indicated by rarefaction of sorted-subset datasets, despite the large sequencing depth. Compared with non-shared clonotypes, the clonotypes found in all four sorted-subset donors had higher generation probabilities. Because the study included a small number of donors, the genetic and exposure-history diversity represented was limited.

Concerning this clone: Its antigen is not yet known. No clone much larger than this one lies a single base away; base qualities are absent.

CD8 naive samples consisted of CD45RO-negative cells that were positively selected for CCR7, yielding a CD45RA+CCR7+ population without TemRA cells. The donors were healthy, HIV-negative adults who had no recently reported acute infections or vaccinations. Every donor was a Caucasian adult living in Nashville, Tennessee, USA. After blood collection by leukapheresis, PBMCs were isolated using Ficoll-Histopaque density gradient centrifugation and then cryopreserved in the vapor phase of liquid nitrogen. Analytical flow cytometry was used to check the purity and quantity of every magnetically sorted T cell population. Each sorted fraction had its genomic DNA isolated and then quantified by UV absorbance on a Nanodrop 2000c. Using the deep immunoSEQ assay, TCR CDR3 regions were amplified from genomic DNA by multiplex PCR. For each cell subset, the extracted genomic DNA was distributed evenly across all wells of several immunoSEQ 96-well plates, and each plate served as one replicate. Each replicate PCR for sorted subsets received about 180 ng genomic DNA, equal to some 32,000 T cell genomes. Purified libraries were quantified with a Qubit 3.0 fluorometer, sized on a Bioanalyzer 2100, and re-quantified with the KAPA Library Quantification kit. Every immunoSEQ 96-well plate was sequenced on a separate single-read 150-cycle Illumina NextSeq 550 flow cell. The paper's processing steps were these. Because the immunoSEQ output held only junctional sequences and lacked quality scores, the filtering could not match the filtering applied to full-length reads. To assign V/J genes and CDR3, sequences were annotated using PyIR, a Python wrapper for IgBLAST v1.9, with IMGT germline references. Reads were removed for weak V/J assignments (E-value above 1e-6), missing CDR3, stop codons, out-of-frame junctions, or ambiguous translated residues. V3J clonotypes were defined by identical inferred V gene, J gene, and CDR3 amino acid sequence. To compute the percentage overlap between repertoires, the number of shared unique clonotypes was divided by the size of the smaller repertoire. Repertoire richness was assessed with RTK rarefaction, the Chao1 estimator, and Recon v2.1 estimates of unobserved clonotypes. For all TCRbeta clonotypes obtained by the gDNA method from a few donors, generation probabilities were computed with OLGA. TCRdb took this table from immuneACCESS and kept in-frame rearrangements with V and J called. Such tables lack part of the clones; where checked against another copy, unresolved V genes explain under half of the gap, and the rest is unexplained. V and J calls and clone size are as listed in that table; D and trimming were resolved from the DNA. The sample table lists just over 2,000,000 clones, approximately 94% of them with a count of one. Roughly 1% of the sample is taken by the ten largest.

Its CDR3 holds 14 amino acids, cysteine through phenylalanine. Only the CDR3 DNA stays, 42 bases, in frame from base 1. V ends up 4 bases short and J 2 bases short, with an unmatched junction base count of 5. Sequences SGHDN (CDR1) and FVKESK (CDR2) are obtained from the germline V gene. Material for sequencing was naive CD8+ T cells sorted from blood. The cell subset or site label, read with the paper, signifies: CD45RA+CCR7+. The clonotype was recovered from a young man in good health. The chain couples TRBV14 to TRBJ2-7; 7 bases in the junction line up with TRBD1. DNA sequence: TGTGCCAGCAGCCCACTCGGGACAGCCTACGAGCAGTACTTC. Protein translation: CASSPLGTAYEQYF.